Here is one T cell receptor (beta chain) with its context. The sample is drawn from a study of blood T cell repertoires in COVID-19. Study-level background: From T cells, B-cell-depleted T cells, or PBMCs came the material, which was cDNA or gDNA.

The CDR3 sequence is 15 residues long. The V gene lost 2 bases and the J gene lost 9 bases, with 20 bases spanning the gap. The V gene's germline CDR1 is SNHLY and CDR2 FYNNEI. Clones were sequenced by immunoSEQ multiplex PCR, and TCRdb holds only the in-frame ones, with some missing. The table has hundreds of thousands of clones, around nine tenths seen once. The gene calls are TRBV2 and TRBJ2-7; D is unresolved. This TCR came from a man aged 65-85 years with acute or convalescent COVID-19. Sequencing was carried out using peripheral blood. The CDR3 DNA follows: TGTGCCAGCAGTGAACGGTCGAGTATCTCGTTTGGGCAGTACTTC. As protein: CASSERSSISFGQYF.